The source of this T cell receptor beta chain is a study of tumor-infiltrating lymphocytes in primary liver carcinoma. A constant-region primer primed TCR beta cDNA synthesis from 450 to 550 ng of total RNA. Libraries for TCR beta were built through three nested multiplex PCR rounds, which together made up a slightly modified ARM-PCR procedure. It was with TRBV1-TRBV30 forward primers and a C-beta reverse primer that the first two PCR rounds were run, at approximately 9 cycles each. TCRdb called the multiplex PCR reads again in MiXCR, with one record for every CDR3 protein. Of tens of thousands of distinct CDR3 sequences listed, 76% were seen once; the top ten hold roughly a third. Study-wide points: Tumor-adjacent and tumor-blood pairs showed less overlap than tumor region pairs.

V was trimmed by 2 bases and J by 6 bases, leaving 21 bases between them. Germline assignment: CDR1 SGHKS and CDR2 YYEKEE (reference sequence). The CDR3 loop spans 17 amino acids. Unsorted bulk tissue of about 18-32 mg yielded co-extracted RNA and DNA. In its sample, this clonotype is medium-sized. As yet, its antigen is unknown. The chain recombines TRBV5-5 with TRBJ2-1; D is undetermined. The TCR comes from a man in his forties or fifties with primary liver carcinoma and hepatitis B virus infection. Material: liver tumor tissue from sampling region 5. Subset: tumor region T5, tumor centre. The CDR3: CASSFLSPDYPFNEQFF. Written as DNA, the CDR3 is TGTGCCAGCAGCTTTTTGTCCCCTGATTACCCTTTCAATGAGCAGTTCTTC.